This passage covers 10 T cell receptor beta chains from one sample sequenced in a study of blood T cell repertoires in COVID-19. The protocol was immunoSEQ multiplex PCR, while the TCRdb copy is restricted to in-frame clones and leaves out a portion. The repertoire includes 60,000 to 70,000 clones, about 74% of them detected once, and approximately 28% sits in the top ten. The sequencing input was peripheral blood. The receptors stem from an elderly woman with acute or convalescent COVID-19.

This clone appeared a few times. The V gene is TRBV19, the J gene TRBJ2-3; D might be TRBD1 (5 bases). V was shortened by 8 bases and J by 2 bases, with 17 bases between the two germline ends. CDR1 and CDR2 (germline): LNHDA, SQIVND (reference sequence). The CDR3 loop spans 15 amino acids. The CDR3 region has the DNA TGTGCCAGTGAGGACGAACACAGGAACACAGATACGCAGTATTTT. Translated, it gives CASEDEHRNTDTQYF.

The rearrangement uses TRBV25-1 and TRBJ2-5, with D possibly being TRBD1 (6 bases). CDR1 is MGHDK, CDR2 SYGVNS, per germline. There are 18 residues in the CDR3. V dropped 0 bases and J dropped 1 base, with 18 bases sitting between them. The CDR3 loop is CASSEYINRGQIQETQYF. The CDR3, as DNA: TGTGCCAGCAGTGAATATATTAATCGAGGACAGATCCAAGAGACCCAGTACTTC.

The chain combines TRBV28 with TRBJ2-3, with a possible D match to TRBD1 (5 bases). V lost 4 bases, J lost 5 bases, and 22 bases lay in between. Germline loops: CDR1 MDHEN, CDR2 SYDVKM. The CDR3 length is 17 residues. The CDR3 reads CASSSPAPTVDGDTQYF. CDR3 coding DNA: TGTGCCAGCAGTTCCCCTGCCCCGACAGTGGATGGAGATACGCAGTATTTT.

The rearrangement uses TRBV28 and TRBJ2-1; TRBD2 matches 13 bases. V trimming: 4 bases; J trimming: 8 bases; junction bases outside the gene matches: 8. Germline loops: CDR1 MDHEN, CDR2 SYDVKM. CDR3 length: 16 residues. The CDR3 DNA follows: TGTGCCAGCAGTTCCTTACTAGCGGGAGGGCCCTATGAGCAGTTCTTC. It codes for CASSSLLAGGPYEQFF.

The CDR3 bases are TGTGCCAGCAGTTTTTGGACAGGGGAGAGCTCCTATAATTCACCCCTCCACTTT. It encodes CASSFWTGESSYNSPLHF. This chain uses TRBV28 with TRBJ1-6; TRBD1 agrees at 9 bases. CDR3 size: 18 residues. The V gene's germline CDR1 is MDHEN and CDR2 SYDVKM. Losses at the gene ends were 3 bases for V and 0 bases for J; bases not matched to a gene: 6.

The CDR3 DNA reads as TGTGCCAGCAGGGACGACAGGGCAACTAATTCACCCCTCCACTTT. As protein: CASRDDRATNSPLHF. J is TRBJ1-6 and V is TRBV6-5, with 7 bases fitting TRBD1. This CDR3 spans 15 amino acids. V was pared by 6 bases and J by 6 bases, with 8 bases of the junction left unmatched. Germline-derived CDR1 and CDR2 are MNHEY and SVGAGI.

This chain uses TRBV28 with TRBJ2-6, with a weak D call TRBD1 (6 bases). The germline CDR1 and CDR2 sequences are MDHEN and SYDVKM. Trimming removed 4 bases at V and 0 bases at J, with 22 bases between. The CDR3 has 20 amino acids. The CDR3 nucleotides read TGTGCCAGCAGTTCCTTTCAGGGGTGGGCAGTAGCCTCTGGGGCCAACGTCCTGACTTTC. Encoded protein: CASSSFQGWAVASGANVLTF.

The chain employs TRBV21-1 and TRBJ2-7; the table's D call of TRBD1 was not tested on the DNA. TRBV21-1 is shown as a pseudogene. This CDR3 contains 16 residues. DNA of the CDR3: TGTGCCAGCAGCAAAGAAGAAACAGGGGCCATGGACGAGCAGTACTTC. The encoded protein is CASSKEETGAMDEQYF.

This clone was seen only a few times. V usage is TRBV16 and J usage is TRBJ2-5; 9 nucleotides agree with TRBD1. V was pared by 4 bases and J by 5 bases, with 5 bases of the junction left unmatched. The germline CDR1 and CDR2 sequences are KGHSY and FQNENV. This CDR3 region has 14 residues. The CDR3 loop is CASSPGQGMETQYF. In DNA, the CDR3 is TGTGCCAGCAGCCCGGGACAGGGTATGGAGACCCAGTACTTC.

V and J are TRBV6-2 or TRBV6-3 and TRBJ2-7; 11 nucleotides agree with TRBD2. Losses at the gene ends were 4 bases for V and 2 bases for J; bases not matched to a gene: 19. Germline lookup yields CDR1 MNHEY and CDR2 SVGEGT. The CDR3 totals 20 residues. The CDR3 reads CASSSWRLAGLDLETYEQYF. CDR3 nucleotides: TGTGCCAGCAGTTCCTGGAGACTAGCGGGACTCGACCTCGAGACCTACGAGCAGTACTTC.